Listed here are 20 T cell receptor beta chains from one sample, sequenced in a study of quantifying T cell responses using KT2 cells. The overall study: cDNA was made from DNase-treated RNA using alpha and beta constant primers.

The cDNA 3' end received a ligated oligonucleotide with a UMI. The first PCR ran 4 to 5 cycles with an equimolar RC1.1 and RC1.2 beta primer mix. MiXCR, run by TCRdb on the UMI-ligation and nested PCR reads, gives a single entry per CDR3 protein. The data contain some 48,000 distinct CDR3 sequences, around a tenth of them singletons. The sample comprised PBMCs spiked with cells of the T cell clone KT2. The source is a human donor.

This clonotype was seen more than once but under ten times. V gene TRBV7-6 combines with J gene TRBJ2-7; 9 positions agree with TRBD2. Germline CDR1 is SGHVS and CDR2 is FNYEAQ. This CDR3 has 17 residues. After removal of 5 bases from V and 3 bases from J, the junction contained 14 bases not matched to a gene. CDR3 DNA: TGTGCCAGCAGCCTAAGCGGAGGGGGACTAGCATTCTACGAGCAGTACTTC. Translated, it gives CASSLSGGGLAFYEQYF.

This clonotype occurred many times. The chain uses TRBV19 and TRBJ2-2; no reliable D call. In germline, CDR1 is LNHDA, CDR2 SQIVND (reference sequence). V lost 7 bases, J lost 3 bases, and 6 bases lay in between. The CDR3 runs 12 residues. CDR3 amino acids: CASKTDTGELFF. The CDR3 DNA is TGTGCCAGTAAGACGGACACCGGGGAGCTGTTTTTT.

The chain combines TRBV19 with TRBJ2-1, with 7 bases lining up with TRBD1. The J segment lost 0 bases and the V segment lost 5 bases, leaving 10 bases of the junction unmatched. Germline V gives CDR1 LNHDA, CDR2 SQIVND (reference sequence). This CDR3 has 17 residues. CDR3 in DNA: TGTGCCAGTAGTTCAGGGACAGTCTTACGCTCCTACAATGAGCAGTTCTTC. It specifies CASSSGTVLRSYNEQFF. Using reference TRBV19 and TRBJ2-1 for the parts outside the CDR3, the full variable domain is DGGITQSPKYLFRKEGQNVTLSCEQNLNHDAMYWYRQDPGQGLRLIYYSQIVNDFQKGDIAEGYSVSREKKESFPLTVTSAQKNPTAFYLCASSSGTVLRSYNEQFFGPGTRLTVL.

At least ten counts were recorded for this clonotype. The chain joins TRBV3-1 to TRBJ2-7; 14 positions match TRBD2. V trimming: 1 base; J trimming: 1 base; junction bases outside the gene matches: 9. In germline, CDR1 is LGHDT, CDR2 YNNKEL (reference sequence). This CDR3 region has 19 residues. DNA for the CDR3: TGTGCCAGCAGCCAAGCGTGGGGACTAGCGGGGGACAAATCCTACGAGCAGTACTTC. As protein: CASSQAWGLAGDKSYEQYF.

This clonotype showed up just a few times. DNA of the CDR3: TGTGCCACCAGCTCCAGCCCCGTGACTAATGAAAAACTGTTTTTT. Protein sequence: CATSSSPVTNEKLFF. The chain links TRBV15 to TRBJ1-4, with D uncertain. V was shortened by 5 bases and J by 2 bases, with 12 bases between the two germline ends. Germline V CDR1 and CDR2: LNHNV, YYDKDF (reference sequence). The CDR3 has 15 amino acids.

Many counts were recorded for this clonotype. The V gene is TRBV14, the J gene TRBJ2-1; 8 bases line up with TRBD1. The CDR3 runs to 14 residues. Germline CDR1 and CDR2: SGHDN and FVKESK. The ends lost 5 bases at V and 4 bases at J; junction bases unmatched: 4. This CDR3 is CASSDRGPYNEQFF. CDR3 nucleotide sequence: TGTGCCAGCAGCGACAGGGGACCATACAATGAGCAGTTCTTC.

This clonotype came up a few times. One end of the junction does not line up with germline, which may come from a read error. The chain carries TRBV4-3 and TRBJ2-5; tentative D call: TRBD2 (5 bases). CDR3 length: 16 amino acids. Per the germline V gene, CDR1 is LGHNA and CDR2 is YSLEER. The CDR3 nucleotides read TGCGCCAGCACCCAAAACCACCCGGGGAGAGGAGGGACCCAGTACTTC. This sequence encodes CASTQNHPGRGGTQYF.

This clonotype occurred many times. The J gene is TRBJ2-5, the V gene TRBV7-2; the match to TRBD1 covers 7 bases. The CDR3 contains 14 residues. Unmatched junction bases numbered 5, after V lost 3 bases and J lost 4 bases. Germline lookup yields CDR1 SGHTA and CDR2 FQGNSA. The chain's CDR3 is CASSFQGGRETQYF. CDR3 bases: TGTGCCAGCAGCTTTCAAGGGGGCCGAGAGACCCAGTACTTC. Full variable domain (missing parts from reference TRBV7-2 and TRBJ2-5): GAGVSQSPSNKVTEKGKDVELRCDPISGHTALYWYRQSLGQGLEFLIYFQGNSAPDKSGLPSDRFSAERTGGSVSTLTIQRTQQEDSAVYLCASSFQGGRETQYFGPGTRLLVL.

This rearrangement joins TRBV20-1 to TRBJ1-1; maybe TRBD1 (6 bases). Germline lookup yields CDR1 DFQATT and CDR2 SNEGSKA (reference sequence). This CDR3 spans 16 amino acids. V dropped 4 bases and J dropped 0 bases, with 18 bases sitting between them. DNA of the CDR3: TGCAGTGCTAATCAGGGGAGGTATCGAATGAACACTGAAGCTTTCTTT. Its translation is CSANQGRYRMNTEAFF.

The chain couples TRBV5-1 to TRBJ1-1; D gene uncertain. This CDR3 has 14 amino acids. Germline V gives CDR1 SGHRS, CDR2 YFSETQ. V was shortened by 2 bases and J by 1 base, with 9 bases between the two germline ends. CDR3 coding DNA: TGCGCCAGCAGCTTATTCGACGAGAACACTGAAGCTTTCTTT. This codes for CASSLFDENTEAFF.

This clonotype was counted between two and nine times. The chain employs TRBV10-2 and TRBJ1-2; 8 nucleotides match TRBD1. CDR1 and CDR2 (germline): WSHSY, SAAADI. There are 13 residues in the CDR3. J was trimmed by 3 bases and V by 7 bases; bases with no gene match: 4. CDR3 amino acids: CASTGTGDYGYTF. Here the CDR3 DNA reads TGCGCCAGCACCGGGACAGGAGACTATGGCTACACCTTC.

This clonotype occurred many times. V usage is TRBV12-3 or TRBV12-4 and J usage is TRBJ2-5, with D uncertain. Trimming stripped 6 bases from V and 2 bases from J, with 13 bases between. The length of the CDR3 is 14 residues. The CDR3 spells CASRLLGRQETQYF. CDR3 nucleotide sequence: TGTGCCAGCAGGCTCCTGGGTAGACAAGAGACCCAGTACTTC.

This clonotype has a handful of counts. The J gene is TRBJ1-5, the V gene TRBV6-2 or TRBV6-3; D ambiguous. This CDR3 is built from 15 residues. CDR1 is MNHEY, CDR2 SVGEGT, per germline. The ends were cut back, 2 bases at V and 3 bases at J, with 11 bases in the middle. The CDR3 DNA reads TGTGCCAGCAGTTACCCCGACGGAATCAATCAGCCCCAGCATTTT. It specifies CASSYPDGINQPQHF.

This clonotype showed up just a few times. V gene TRBV15 combines with J gene TRBJ2-1; 9 nucleotides line up with TRBD2. The V gene's germline CDR1 is LNHNV and CDR2 YYDKDF (reference sequence). The V segment lost 5 bases and the J segment 6 bases; nucleotides outside the gene matches: 17. The CDR3 has 18 residues. CDR3 sequence reads: CATSLTPPLAGALNEQFF. The CDR3 nucleotides are TGTGCCACCAGCCTCACCCCCCCTTTAGCGGGAGCGCTCAATGAGCAGTTCTTC.

This chain connects TRBV9 to TRBJ1-1; D remains unclear. The CDR3 contains 14 residues. Between the trimmed V and J ends, which lost 2 bases and 5 bases, there was a span of 13 bases. Germline V gene sequence: CDR1 SGDLS, CDR2 YYNGEE. The CDR3 region has the DNA TGTGCCAGCAGCGTCTCCTTAGGGAGAACTGAAGCTTTCTTT. This gives the protein CASSVSLGRTEAFF.

V usage is TRBV7-2 and J usage is TRBJ1-3, with D tentatively TRBD1 (5 bases). This CDR3 has 12 amino acids. Per germline, CDR1 SGHTA and CDR2 FQGNSA. V lost 5 bases, J lost 13 bases, and 15 bases lay in between. The DNA of the CDR3 is TGTGCCAGCAGCCGGGGCCCATCAAGGATATATTTT. Translating it yields CASSRGPSRIYF.

This clonotype was observed a few times. This chain joins TRBV6-5 and TRBJ1-1; no firm D call. Germline V gives CDR1 MNHEY, CDR2 SVGAGI. Trimming left V 0 bases short and J 3 bases short, with 8 bases between. The CDR3 length is 14 residues. The CDR3 region has the DNA TGTGCCAGCAGTTACTCCCGTAGGGACACTGAAGCTTTCTTT. Protein: CASSYSRRDTEAFF.

V gene TRBV7-2 combines with J gene TRBJ2-7, with D possibly being TRBD2 (6 bases). Germline CDR1 is SGHTA and CDR2 is FQGNSA. The V and J ends lost 5 bases and 4 bases respectively, with 21 bases between them. The CDR3 runs 16 residues. This chain's CDR3 is CASSPIPQAGRYEQYF. The CDR3 DNA follows: TGTGCCAGCAGCCCCATCCCCCAGGCGGGAAGGTACGAGCAGTACTTC.

This clonotype was seen only a few times. The chain combines TRBV13 with TRBJ1-1; 11 bases align to TRBD1. J gave up 4 bases and V 3 bases, and 4 bases lay outside the gene matches. The CDR3 contains 15 residues. In germline, CDR1 is PRHDT, CDR2 FYEKMQ (reference sequence). The CDR3 DNA sequence: TGTGCCAGCAGCTTCCGGACAGGGGGCTTCACTGAAGCTTTCTTT. Protein product: CASSFRTGGFTEAFF.

The J gene is TRBJ2-1, the V gene TRBV20-1, with 8 bases that match TRBD2. The CDR3 length is 15 residues. V dropped 0 bases and J dropped 8; count of bases not matched to a gene: 9. From germline, CDR1 is DFQATT and CDR2 SNEGSKA (reference sequence). CDR3 region: CSARDGSGAGDEQFF. The DNA for the CDR3 is TGCAGTGCTAGAGACGGTAGCGGGGCCGGGGATGAGCAGTTCTTC.